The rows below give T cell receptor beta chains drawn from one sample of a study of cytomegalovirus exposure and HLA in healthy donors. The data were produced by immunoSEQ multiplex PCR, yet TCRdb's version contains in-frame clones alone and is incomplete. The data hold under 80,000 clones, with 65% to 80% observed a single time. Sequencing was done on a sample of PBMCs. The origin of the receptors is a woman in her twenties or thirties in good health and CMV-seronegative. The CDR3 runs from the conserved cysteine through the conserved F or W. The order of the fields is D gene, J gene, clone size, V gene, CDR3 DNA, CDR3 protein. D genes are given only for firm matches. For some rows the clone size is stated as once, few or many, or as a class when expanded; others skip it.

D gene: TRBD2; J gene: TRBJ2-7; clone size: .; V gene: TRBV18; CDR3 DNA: TGTGCCAGCTCACCCTGGACTAGCGGGAGGGGGGTCTCCTACGAGCAGTACTTC; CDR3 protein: CASSPWTSGRGVSYEQYF
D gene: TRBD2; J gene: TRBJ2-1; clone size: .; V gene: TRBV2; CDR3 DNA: TGTGCCAGCAGGGGCGGGACTAACGACAATGAGCAGTTCTTC; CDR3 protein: CASRGGTNDNEQFF
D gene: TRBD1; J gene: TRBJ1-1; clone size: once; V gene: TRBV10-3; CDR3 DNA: TGTGCCATCAGGGGGACAGGGAACACTGAAGCTTTCTTT; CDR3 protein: CAIRGTGNTEAFF
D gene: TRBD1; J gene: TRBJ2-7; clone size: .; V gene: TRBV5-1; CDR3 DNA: TGCGCCAGCAGCCGTGGACAGGGAGGCTCCTACGAGCAGTACTTC; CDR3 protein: CASSRGQGGSYEQYF
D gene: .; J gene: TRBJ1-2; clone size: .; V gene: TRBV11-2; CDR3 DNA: TGTGCCAGCAGCTTAGATACGGGTCGTGGCTACACCTTC; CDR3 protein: CASSLDTGRGYTF
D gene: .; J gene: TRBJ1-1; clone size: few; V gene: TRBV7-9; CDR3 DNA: TGTGCCAGCAGCATATCTACAGGGAACACTGAAGCTTTCTTT; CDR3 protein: CASSISTGNTEAFF
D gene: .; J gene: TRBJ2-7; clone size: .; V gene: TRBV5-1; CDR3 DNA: TGCGCCAGCAGCTTCCAGGGGAACTACGAGCAGTACTTC; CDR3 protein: CASSFQGNYEQYF
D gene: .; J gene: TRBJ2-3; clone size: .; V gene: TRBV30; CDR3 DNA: TGTGCCTGGAGAGGTCTGACCCACAGTACGCAGTATTTT; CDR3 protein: CAWRGLTHSTQYF
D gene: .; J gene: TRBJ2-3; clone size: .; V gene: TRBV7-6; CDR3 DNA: TGTGCCAGCAGCTTAATGGGCCAATCAGATACGCAGTATTTT; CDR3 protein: CASSLMGQSDTQYF
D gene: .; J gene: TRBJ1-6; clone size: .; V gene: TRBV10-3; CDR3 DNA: TGTGCCATCAGCGTCGCCGGGTCTCTATCCTCGAATTCACCCCTCCACTTT; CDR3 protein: CAISVAGSLSSNSPLHF
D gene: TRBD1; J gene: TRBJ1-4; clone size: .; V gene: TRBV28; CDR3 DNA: TGTGCCAGCAGTTATCAACAGGGGGCAGGGGAAAAACTGTTTTTT; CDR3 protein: CASSYQQGAGEKLFF
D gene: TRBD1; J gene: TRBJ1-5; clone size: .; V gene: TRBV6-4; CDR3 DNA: TGTGCCAGCAGTATCCGGGACAGCGATAGCAATCAGCCCCAGCATTTT; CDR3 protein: CASSIRDSDSNQPQHF
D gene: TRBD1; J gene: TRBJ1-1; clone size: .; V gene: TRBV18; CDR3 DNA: TGTGCCAGCTCACTAAGGGACAGGGAAGGGACTGAAGCTTTCTTT; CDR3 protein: CASSLRDREGTEAFF
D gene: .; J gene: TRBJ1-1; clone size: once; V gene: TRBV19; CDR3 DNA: TGTGCCAGTAGTATTACAGCTACCACTGAAGCTTTCTTT; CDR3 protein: CASSITATTEAFF
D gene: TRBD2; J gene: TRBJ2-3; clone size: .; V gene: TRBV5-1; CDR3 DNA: TGCGCCAGCAGCAAAGGGACTAGCGGGAGTTGGACAGATACGCAGTATTTT; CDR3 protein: CASSKGTSGSWTDTQYF
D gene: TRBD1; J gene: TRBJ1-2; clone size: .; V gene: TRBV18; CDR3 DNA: TGTGCCAGCTCCTTGGGACAGTTGGATGGCTACACCTTC; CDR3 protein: CASSLGQLDGYTF
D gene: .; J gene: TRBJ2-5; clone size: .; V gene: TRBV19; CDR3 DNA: TGTGCCAGTAAAAGGAGGGGGCGGGGAGAGACCCAGTACTTC; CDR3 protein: CASKRRGRGETQYF
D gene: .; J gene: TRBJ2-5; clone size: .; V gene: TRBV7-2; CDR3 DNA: TGTGCCAGCAGCTTAAGTGCTTTACGGGGGGAGACCCAGTACTTC; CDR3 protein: CASSLSALRGETQYF
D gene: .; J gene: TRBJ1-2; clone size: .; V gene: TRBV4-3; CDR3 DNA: TGCGCCAGCAGCCAAGACACAGGGAGTCCCTATGGCTACACCTTC; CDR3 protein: CASSQDTGSPYGYTF
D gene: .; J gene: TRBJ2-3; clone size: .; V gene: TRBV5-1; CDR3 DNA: TGCGCCAGCAGCCTGCTGCCGGTAAGCACAGATACGCAGTATTTT; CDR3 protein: CASSLLPVSTDTQYF
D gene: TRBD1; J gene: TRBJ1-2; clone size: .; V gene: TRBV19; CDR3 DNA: TGTGCCAGTAACGGAGACAGGGGATATGGCTACACCTTC; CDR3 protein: CASNGDRGYGYTF
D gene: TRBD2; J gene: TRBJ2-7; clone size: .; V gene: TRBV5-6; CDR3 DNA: TGTGCCAGCAGTTCGGGGGGGACGGTCTACGAGCAGTACTTC; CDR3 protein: CASSSGGTVYEQYF
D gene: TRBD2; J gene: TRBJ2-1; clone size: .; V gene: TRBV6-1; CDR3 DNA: TGTGCCAGCAGTGACAGCGGGAGCTCCTACAATGAGCAGTTCTTC; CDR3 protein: CASSDSGSSYNEQFF
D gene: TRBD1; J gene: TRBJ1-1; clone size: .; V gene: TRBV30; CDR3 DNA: TGTGCCTGGACTCGAGGGGGCCCCACTGAAGCTTTCTTT; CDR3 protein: CAWTRGGPTEAFF
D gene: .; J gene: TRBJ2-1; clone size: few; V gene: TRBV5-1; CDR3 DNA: TGCGCCAGCAGCTCATTTAACCTAGGAAGCATGGGCAATGAGCAGTTCTTC; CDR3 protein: CASSSFNLGSMGNEQFF
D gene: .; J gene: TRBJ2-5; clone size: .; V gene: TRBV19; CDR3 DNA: TGTGCCAGTAGTAGACAGTCCTTACAAGAGACCCAGTACTTC; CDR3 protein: CASSRQSLQETQYF
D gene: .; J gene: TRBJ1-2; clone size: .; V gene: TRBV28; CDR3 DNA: TGTGCCAGCAGTTTTAGAGAACGGGTTAACTATGGCTACACCTTC; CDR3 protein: CASSFRERVNYGYTF
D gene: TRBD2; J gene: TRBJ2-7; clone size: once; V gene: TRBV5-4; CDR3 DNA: TGTGCCAGCAGTTTATGGACTAGCGGGGCTTACGAGCAGTACTTC; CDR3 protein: CASSLWTSGAYEQYF
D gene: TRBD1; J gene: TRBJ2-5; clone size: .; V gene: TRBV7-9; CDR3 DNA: TGTGCCAGCAGCTTGGGACAGGGGGATGGTTTGGCCCAGTACTTC; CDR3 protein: CASSLGQGDGLAQYF
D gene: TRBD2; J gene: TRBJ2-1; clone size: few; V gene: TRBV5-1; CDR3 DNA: TGCGCCAGCAGCTCCGGGACTAGCGGGCGTCTCTACAATGAGCAGTTCTTC; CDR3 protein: CASSSGTSGRLYNEQFF
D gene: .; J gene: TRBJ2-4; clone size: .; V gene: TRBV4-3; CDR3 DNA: TGCGCCAGCAGCCAAGATCGGGGTCTAACGACGGGGCGGGGAAACATTCAGTACTTC; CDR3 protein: CASSQDRGLTTGRGNIQYF
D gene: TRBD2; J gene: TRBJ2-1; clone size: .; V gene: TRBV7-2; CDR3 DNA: TGTGCCAGCAGCTTAGTTGCGGGAGGTGACAATGAGCAGTTCTTC; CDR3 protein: CASSLVAGGDNEQFF
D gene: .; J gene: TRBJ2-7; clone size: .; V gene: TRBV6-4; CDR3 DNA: TGTGCCAGCAGTGACTCGAATAAACGGGAGAAGGCGTACGAGCAGTACTTC; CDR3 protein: CASSDSNKREKAYEQYF
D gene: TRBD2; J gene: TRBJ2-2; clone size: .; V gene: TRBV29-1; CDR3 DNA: TGCAGCGTTGCAGGGACTAGAGATAACACCGGGGAGCTGTTTTTT; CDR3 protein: CSVAGTRDNTGELFF
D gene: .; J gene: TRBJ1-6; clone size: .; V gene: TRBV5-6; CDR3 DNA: TGTGCCAGCAGCTTGGCTAGGGGTAGTTCACCCCTCCACTTT; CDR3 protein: CASSLARGSSPLHF
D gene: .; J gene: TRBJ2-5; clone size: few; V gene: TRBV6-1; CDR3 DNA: TGTGCCAGCAGTGTACGGAGACCATCCACCTCAGAGACCCAGTACTTC; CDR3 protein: CASSVRRPSTSETQYF
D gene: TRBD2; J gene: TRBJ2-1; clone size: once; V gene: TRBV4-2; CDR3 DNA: TGTGCCAGCAGCCAAGATAGGACTAGCGGGTACAATGAGCAGTTCTTC; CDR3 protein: CASSQDRTSGYNEQFF
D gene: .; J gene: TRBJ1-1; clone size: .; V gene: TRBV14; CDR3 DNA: TGTGCCAGCAGCCAAGATTATTTGGGCCATCGCAGGGCGACTGAAGCTTTCTTT; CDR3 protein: CASSQDYLGHRRATEAFF
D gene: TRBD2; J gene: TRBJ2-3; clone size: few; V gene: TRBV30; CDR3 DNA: TGTGCCTGGAGCGAGTCGTCGGGAGGGCCCACAGATACGCAGTATTTT; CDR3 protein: CAWSESSGGPTDTQYF
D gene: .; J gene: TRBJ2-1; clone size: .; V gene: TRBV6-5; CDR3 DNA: TGTGCCAGCAGAAGAGCGGGTCTCTCCTACAATGAGCAGTTCTTC; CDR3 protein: CASRRAGLSYNEQFF
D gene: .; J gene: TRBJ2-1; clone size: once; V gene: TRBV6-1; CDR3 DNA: TGTGCCAGCAGCCCTACCTCGAGCTCCTACAATGAGCAGTTCTTC; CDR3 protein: CASSPTSSSYNEQFF
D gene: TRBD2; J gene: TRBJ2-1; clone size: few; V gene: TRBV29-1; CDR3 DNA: TGCAGCGTTGAGAGTTATTCGGGAGGGTCCTACAATGAGCAGTTCTTC; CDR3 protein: CSVESYSGGSYNEQFF
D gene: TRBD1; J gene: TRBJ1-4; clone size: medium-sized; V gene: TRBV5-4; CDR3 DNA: TGTGCCAGCAGCGTCAACAGGGGGATTAATGAAAAACTGTTTTTT; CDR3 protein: CASSVNRGINEKLFF
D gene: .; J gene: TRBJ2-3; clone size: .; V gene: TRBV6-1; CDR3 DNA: TGTGCCACCAGCGGAGGCACAGATACGCAGTATTTT; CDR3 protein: CATSGGTDTQYF
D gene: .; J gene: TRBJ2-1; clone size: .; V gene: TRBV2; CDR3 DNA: TGTGCCAGCAGTCCCCGCAGGGACTTATACAATGAGCAGTTCTTC; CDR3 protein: CASSPRRDLYNEQFF
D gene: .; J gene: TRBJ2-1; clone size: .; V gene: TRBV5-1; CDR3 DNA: TGCGCCAGCAGCTTATCGGGAAACAAGAACAATGAGCAGTTCTTC; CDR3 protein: CASSLSGNKNNEQFF
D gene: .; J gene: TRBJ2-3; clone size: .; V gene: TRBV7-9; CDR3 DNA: TGTGCCAGCAGCTTCCCCCAAGAAGCGCCCACAGATACGCAGTATTTT; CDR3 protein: CASSFPQEAPTDTQYF
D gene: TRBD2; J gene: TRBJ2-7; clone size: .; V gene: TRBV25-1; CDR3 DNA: TGTGCCAGCAGTGAGACTAGCGGAGGGGAATACGAGCAGTACTTC; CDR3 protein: CASSETSGGEYEQYF
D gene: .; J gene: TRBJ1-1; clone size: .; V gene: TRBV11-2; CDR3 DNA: TGTGCCAGCAGCCCTCACCATTTTTCTCGCGGGGTAGCTTTCTTT; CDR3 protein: CASSPHHFSRGVAFF